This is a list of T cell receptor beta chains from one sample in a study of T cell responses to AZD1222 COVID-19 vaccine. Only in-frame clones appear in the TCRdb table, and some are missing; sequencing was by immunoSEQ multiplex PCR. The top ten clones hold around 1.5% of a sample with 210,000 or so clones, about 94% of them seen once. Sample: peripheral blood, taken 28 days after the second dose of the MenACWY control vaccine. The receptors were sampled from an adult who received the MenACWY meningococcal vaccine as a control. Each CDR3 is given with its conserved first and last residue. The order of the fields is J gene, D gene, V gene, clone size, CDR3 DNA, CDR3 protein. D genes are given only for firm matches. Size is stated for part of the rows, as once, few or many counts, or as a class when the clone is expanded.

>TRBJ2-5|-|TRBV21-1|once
TGTGCCAGCTCATCGGAGGTAGGGACAGGGCGAGAGACCCAGTACTTC
CASSSEVGTGRETQYF
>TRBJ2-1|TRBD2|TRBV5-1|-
TGCGCCAGCAGCTTGGTGGGGACTAGCGGGAGGGGTGAGCAGTTCTTC
CASSLVGTSGRGEQFF
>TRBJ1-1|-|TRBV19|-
TGTGCCAGTAGTATAAAGGGTACGCTGATGAACACTGAAGCTTTCTTT
CASSIKGTLMNTEAFF
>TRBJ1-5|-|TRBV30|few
TGTGCCTGGAGTGCTCCGGGGGACGGCAATCAGCCCCAGCATTTT
CAWSAPGDGNQPQHF
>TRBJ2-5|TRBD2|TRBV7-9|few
TGTGCCAGCAGTCCGCAAGCGGGAGACTCCGGAGAGACCCAGTACTTC
CASSPQAGDSGETQYF
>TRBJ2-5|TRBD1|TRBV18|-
TGTGCCAGCTCCCCGGGACAGGGGGAGACCCAGTACTTC
CASSPGQGETQYF
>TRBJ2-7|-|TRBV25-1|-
TGTGCCAGCAGCACCTTGCAGAACTCCTACGAGCAGTACTTC
CASSTLQNSYEQYF
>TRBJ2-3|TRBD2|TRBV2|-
TGTGCCAGCAGCCGACTAGCGGGGGGGGGTAGAGATACGCAGTATTTT
CASSRLAGGGRDTQYF
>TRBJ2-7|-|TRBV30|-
TGTGCCTGGAGTGTGGGGAGCGGCGTGGAGCAGTACTTC
CAWSVGSGVEQYF
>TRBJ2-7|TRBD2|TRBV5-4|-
TGTGCCAGCAGCACTCGGGGGGACTACGAGCAGTACTTC
CASSTRGDYEQYF
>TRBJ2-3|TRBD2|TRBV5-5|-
TGTGCCAGCAGCTTGGGGTCTAGCGGGGGGCGCACAGATACGCAGTATTTT
CASSLGSSGGRTDTQYF
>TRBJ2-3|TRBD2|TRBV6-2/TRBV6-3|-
TGTGCCAGCAGTTCAATTCTAGCGGGGCCGACCCCTACGCAGTATTTT
CASSSILAGPTPTQYF
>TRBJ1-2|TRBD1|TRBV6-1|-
TGTGCCAGCCTTGGGACAGAGAACTATGGCTACACCTTC
CASLGTENYGYTF
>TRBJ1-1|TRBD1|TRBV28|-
TGTGCCAGCAGTTTTCCCGGGACAGGGGGCTTTTCGAACACTGAAGCTTTCTTT
CASSFPGTGGFSNTEAFF
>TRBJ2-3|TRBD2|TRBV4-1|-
TGCGCCAGCAGCCTTCAGGCTCCTAGCGGGGGGGCAGCAGATACGCAGTATTTT
CASSLQAPSGGAADTQYF
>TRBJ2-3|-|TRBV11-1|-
TGTGCCAGCAGCTTAAACGGACCCACAGATACGCAGTATTTT
CASSLNGPTDTQYF
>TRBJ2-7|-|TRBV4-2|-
TGTGCCAGCAGCCAAGAGAGAGGCTACGAGCAGTACTTC
CASSQERGYEQYF
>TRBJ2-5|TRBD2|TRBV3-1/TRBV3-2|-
TGTGCCAGCAGCCCTTCCCGGGGAGCGGGGGGCCAAGAGACCCAGTACTTC
CASSPSRGAGGQETQYF
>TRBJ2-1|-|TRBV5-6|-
TGTGCCAGCAGCTTGTGGGGGCACAATGAGCAGTTCTTC
CASSLWGHNEQFF
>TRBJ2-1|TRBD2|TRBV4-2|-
TGTGCCAGCAGCCACCCCGGGGGGGCTAGCGGGGGCAGCTCCTACAATGAGCAGTTCTTC
CASSHPGGASGGSSYNEQFF
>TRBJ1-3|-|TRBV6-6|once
TGTGCCAGCATTAGTCAGGGGCGCGGAAACACCATATATTTT
CASISQGRGNTIYF
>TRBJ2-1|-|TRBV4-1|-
TGCGCCAGCAGCCAAGGTGAAAACTCCTACAATGAGCAGTTCTTC
CASSQGENSYNEQFF
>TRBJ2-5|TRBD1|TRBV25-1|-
TGTGCCAGCAGGGACAGGGGGCTTGGGGAGACCCAGTACTTC
CASRDRGLGETQYF
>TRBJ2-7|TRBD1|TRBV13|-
TGTGCCAGCAGCTTAGGCGGGACAGGCGACACCGAGCAGTACTTC
CASSLGGTGDTEQYF
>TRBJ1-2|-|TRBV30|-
TGTGCCTGGAGTGTATCAGGGGCCTATGGCTACACCTTC
CAWSVSGAYGYTF
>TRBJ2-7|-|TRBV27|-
TGTGCCAGCAGCCCGACAGGCTACGAGCAGTACTTC
CASSPTGYEQYF
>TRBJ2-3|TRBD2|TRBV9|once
TGTGCCAGCAGCGCCCCAATAGCGGGAGGCTCAGATACGCAGTATTTT
CASSAPIAGGSDTQYF
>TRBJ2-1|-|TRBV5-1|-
TGCGCCAGCAGCTTGAATGAGGCGGGGGCATACAATGAGCAGTTCTTC
CASSLNEAGAYNEQFF
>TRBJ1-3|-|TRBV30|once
TGTGCCTGGAACGGAGGGGAGAGCTCTGGAAACACCATATATTTT
CAWNGGESSGNTIYF
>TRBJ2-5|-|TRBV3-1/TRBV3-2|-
TGTGCCAGCAGCCAAGCGGGTAGCACGGAGACCCAGTACTTC
CASSQAGSTETQYF
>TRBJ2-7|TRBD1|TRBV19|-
TGTGCCAGTAGCAACAGGGGGAGCTCCTACGAGCAGTACTTC
CASSNRGSSYEQYF
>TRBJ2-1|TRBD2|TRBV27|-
TGTGCCAGCAGTTCCGGGACTAACAATGAGCAGTTCTTC
CASSSGTNNEQFF
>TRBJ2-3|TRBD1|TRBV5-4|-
TGTGCCAGCAGCTGGGACAGGAGCACTAGCACAGATACGCAGTATTTT
CASSWDRSTSTDTQYF
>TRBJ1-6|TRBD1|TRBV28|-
TGTGCCAGCACCTCCGGGACAGGGGCTTCACCCCTCCACTTT
CASTSGTGASPLHF
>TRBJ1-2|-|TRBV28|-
TGTGCCAGCAGTTTCGGAGAGCAGTATGGCTACACCTTC
CASSFGEQYGYTF
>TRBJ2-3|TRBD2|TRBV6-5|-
TGTGCCAGCAGTCCAGCGGGGTTACCCCTAGATACGCAGTATTTT
CASSPAGLPLDTQYF
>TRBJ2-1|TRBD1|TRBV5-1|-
TGCGCCAGCGGGGGGACAGGGAAGCATGAGCAGTTCTTC
CASGGTGKHEQFF
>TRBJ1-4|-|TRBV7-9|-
TGTGCCAGCAGCCTCAGTGGGGGGCTTATTGAAAAACTGTTTTTT
CASSLSGGLIEKLFF
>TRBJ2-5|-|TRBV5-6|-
TGTGCCAGCAGCTTTGGGATCCAAGAGACCCAGTACTTC
CASSFGIQETQYF
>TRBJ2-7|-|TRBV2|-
TGTGCCAGCAGTGATCAGGGGCCCACTCCCGAGCAGTACTTC
CASSDQGPTPEQYF
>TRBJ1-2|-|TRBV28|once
TGTGCCAGCAGTTTAAACCCAGCCGGCTACACCTTC
CASSLNPAGYTF
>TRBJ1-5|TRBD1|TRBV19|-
TGTGCCAGTAGTATTGAGTTGTTGGACAGGGGAGGTCAGCCCCAGCATTTT
CASSIELLDRGGQPQHF